This T cell receptor (beta chain) was retrieved from a study of blood T cell repertoires in COVID-19. Study overall: Donors in the United States, Italy and Spain gave samples during acute or convalescent COVID-19.

Sequenced by immunoSEQ multiplex PCR; TCRdb stores in-frame clones only, minus some. The profile shows 390,000 or so clones, 80% to 90% of them singletons. Participants spanned ages about 18 to 89 years and resided in about two dozen US areas. All recovered Cohort 3 donors got two negative PCRs, got clearance, or saw symptom resolution. Looked up from germline, CDR1 is SGHVS and CDR2 is FNYEAQ. The CDR3 contains 16 residues. V trimming: 5 bases; J trimming: 6 bases; junction bases outside the gene matches: 13. Sequenced input: PBMCs or T cells enriched from blood (not recorded which). The J gene is TRBJ2-1, the V gene TRBV7-6; 7 bases line up with TRBD2. The sequence was obtained from a woman in her 50s who had recovered from COVID-19. In DNA form, the CDR3 reads TGTGCCAGCAGCGGCGTGGGGGGGACTATTGCCAATGAGCAGTTCTTC. Protein sequence: CASSGVGGTIANEQFF.